This T cell receptor (beta chain) was obtained from a study of T cell responses to AZD1222 COVID-19 vaccine. Study-wide background: Second-dose intervals of approximately 4 or approximately 12 weeks were pooled.

TCRdb's table, derived via immunoSEQ multiplex PCR, lists solely in-frame clones and lacks some. Among 120,000 to 150,000 clones, around 92% were seen once, and the ten largest hold about 3%. Study-level results: CD4 TCRs covered the whole spike, strongest at regions 160-218 and 743-854.

Regarding this clone: Its cognate antigen is unknown.

This receptor was taken from an adult in good health. Specimen: peripheral blood, collected on day 0 of AZD1222 vaccination.

CDR3 DNA: TGTGCCAGCAGCTTGGGAAAGACAGGGCGTTTTGGCTACACCTTC. Translated, it gives CASSLGKTGRFGYTF. The J gene is TRBJ1-2, the V gene TRBV5-4; 7 bases are shared with TRBD1. Per germline, CDR1 SGHNT and CDR2 YYREEE (reference sequence). V lost 0 bases to trimming and J lost 7 bases; unmatched junction nucleotides: 9. The CDR3 is 15 residues long.